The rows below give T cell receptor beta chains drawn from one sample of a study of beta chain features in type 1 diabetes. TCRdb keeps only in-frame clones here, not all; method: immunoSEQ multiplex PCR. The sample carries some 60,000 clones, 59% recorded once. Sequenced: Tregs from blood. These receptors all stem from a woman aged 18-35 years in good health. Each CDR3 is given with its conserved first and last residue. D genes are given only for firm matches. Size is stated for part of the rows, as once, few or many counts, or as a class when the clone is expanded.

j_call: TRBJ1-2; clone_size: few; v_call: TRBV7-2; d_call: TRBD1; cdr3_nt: TGTGCCAGCAGCTGGTCGGGACAGTTCTTAACCTTC; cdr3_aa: CASSWSGQFLTF
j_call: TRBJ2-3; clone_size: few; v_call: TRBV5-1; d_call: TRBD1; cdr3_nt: TGCGCCAGCAGCCCGGACAGGGGAAAAGGGGATACGCAGTATTTT; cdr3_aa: CASSPDRGKGDTQYF
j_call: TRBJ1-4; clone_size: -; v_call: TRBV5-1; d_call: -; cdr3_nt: TGCGCCAGCAGCTTGGAGGCCCTCAGGCATGAAAAACTGTTTTTT; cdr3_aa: CASSLEALRHEKLFF
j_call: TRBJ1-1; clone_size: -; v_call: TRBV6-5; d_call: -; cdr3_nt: TGTGCCAGCAGCCGTCGGTCTAGTTGGGACACTGAAGCTTTCTTT; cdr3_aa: CASSRRSSWDTEAFF
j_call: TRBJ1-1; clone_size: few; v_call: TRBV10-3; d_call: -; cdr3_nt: TGTGCCACACGCCGGGACACGTCTAACACTGAAGCTTTCTTT; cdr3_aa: CATRRDTSNTEAFF
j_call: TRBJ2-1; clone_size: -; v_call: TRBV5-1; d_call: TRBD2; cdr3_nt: TGCGCCAGCAGCTTGGCCGTGTTGGCGGGGGTTTTTTCCTACAATGAGCAGTTCTTC; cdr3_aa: CASSLAVLAGVFSYNEQFF
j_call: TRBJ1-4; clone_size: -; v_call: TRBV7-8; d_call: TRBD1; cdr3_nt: TGTGCCAGCAGCGTACAGGGGGCACAAGAAAAACTGTTTTTT; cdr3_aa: CASSVQGAQEKLFF
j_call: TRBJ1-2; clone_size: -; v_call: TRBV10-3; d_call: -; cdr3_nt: TGTGCCATCAGTGTCGGGGACTATGGCTACACCTTC; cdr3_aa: CAISVGDYGYTF
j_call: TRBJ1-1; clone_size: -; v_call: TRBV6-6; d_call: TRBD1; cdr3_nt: TGTGCCAGCAGTTACTCAGGGGGCTTGACTGAAGCTTTCTTT; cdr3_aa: CASSYSGGLTEAFF
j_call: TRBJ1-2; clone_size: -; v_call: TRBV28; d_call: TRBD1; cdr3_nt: TGTGCCATCGCCGCCGGACAGGGGGGGGCCAGCTACACCTTC; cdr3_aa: CAIAAGQGGASYTF
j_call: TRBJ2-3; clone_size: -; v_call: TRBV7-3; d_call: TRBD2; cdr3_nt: TGTGCCAGCAGCGGGAGGACTAGCGGGGTGCAAGATACGCAGTATTTT; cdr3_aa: CASSGRTSGVQDTQYF
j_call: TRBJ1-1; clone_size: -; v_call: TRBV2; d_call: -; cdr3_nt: TGTGCCAGCAGTGAGCAGGGGATGAACACTGAAGCTTTCTTT; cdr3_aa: CASSEQGMNTEAFF
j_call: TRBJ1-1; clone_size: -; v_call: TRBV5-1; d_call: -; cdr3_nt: TGCGCCAGCAGGAGCGGGGTTGCCACTGAAGCTTTCTTT; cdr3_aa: CASRSGVATEAFF
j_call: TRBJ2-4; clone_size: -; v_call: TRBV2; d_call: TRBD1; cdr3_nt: TGTGCCAGCATGGGGACAGGGAACATTCAGTACTTC; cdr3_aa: CASMGTGNIQYF
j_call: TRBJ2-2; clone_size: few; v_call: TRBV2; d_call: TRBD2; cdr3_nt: TGTGCCAGCAGCCCGACTAGCGGGAGCACCGGGGAGCTGTTTTTT; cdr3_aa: CASSPTSGSTGELFF
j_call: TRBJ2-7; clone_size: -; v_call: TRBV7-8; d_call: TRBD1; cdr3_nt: TGTGCCAGCAGCTTAGCGGACAGGACCCCCTACGAGCAGTACTTC; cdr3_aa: CASSLADRTPYEQYF
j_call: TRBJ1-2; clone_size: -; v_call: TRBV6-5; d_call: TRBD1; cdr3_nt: TGTGCCAGCACTCGGACAGGGACCTCTAACTATGGCTACACCTTC; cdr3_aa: CASTRTGTSNYGYTF
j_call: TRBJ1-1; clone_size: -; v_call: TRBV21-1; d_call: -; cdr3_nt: TGTGCCAGCAGCAAAGGTCCTGACAGCATGAACACTGAAGCTTTCTTT; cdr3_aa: CASSKGPDSMNTEAFF
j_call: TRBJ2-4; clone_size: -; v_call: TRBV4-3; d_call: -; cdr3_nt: TGCGCCAGCAGCCCCGAGGCGATAAGTAGCAGCCCGGAGGGCATTCAGTACTTC; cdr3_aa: CASSPEAISSSPEGIQYF
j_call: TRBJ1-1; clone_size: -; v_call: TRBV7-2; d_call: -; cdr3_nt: TGTGCCAGCAGCTTAGTGGTGGGCAACACTGAAGCTTTCTTT; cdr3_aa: CASSLVVGNTEAFF
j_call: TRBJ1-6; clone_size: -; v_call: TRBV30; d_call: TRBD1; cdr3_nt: TGTGCCTGGAGCTCAAGCCAAGCGACAGGGGGCGCGTCGGGGTTGGATTCACCCCTCCACTTT; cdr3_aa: CAWSSSQATGGASGLDSPLHF
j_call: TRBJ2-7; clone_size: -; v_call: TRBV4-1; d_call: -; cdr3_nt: TGCGCCAGCAGCCCGGGACTCGATCCCGAATACGAGCAGTACTTC; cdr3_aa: CASSPGLDPEYEQYF
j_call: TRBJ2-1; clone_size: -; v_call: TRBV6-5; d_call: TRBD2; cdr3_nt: TGTGCCAGCAGTTACCTTGGCGGGAGCCTTTACAATGAGCAGTTCTTC; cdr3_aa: CASSYLGGSLYNEQFF
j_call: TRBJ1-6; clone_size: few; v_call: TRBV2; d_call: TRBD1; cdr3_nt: TGTGCCATTAACAGGGGGCTCGGTTCACCCCTCCACTTT; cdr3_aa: CAINRGLGSPLHF
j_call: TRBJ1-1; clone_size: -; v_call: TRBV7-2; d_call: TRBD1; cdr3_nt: TGTGCCAGCAGGCTACAGGGGCTTCGGGCTTTCTTT; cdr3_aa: CASRLQGLRAFF
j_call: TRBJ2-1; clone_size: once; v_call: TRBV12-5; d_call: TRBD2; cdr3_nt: TGTGCTAGTGTCCCTCTTAGCGGGGGAGACAATGAGCAGTTCTTC; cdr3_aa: CASVPLSGGDNEQFF
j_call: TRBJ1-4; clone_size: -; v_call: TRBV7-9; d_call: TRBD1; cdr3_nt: TGTGCCAGCAGCTGGATTACAGGGGACTGGAGGGAAAAACTGTTTTTT; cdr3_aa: CASSWITGDWREKLFF
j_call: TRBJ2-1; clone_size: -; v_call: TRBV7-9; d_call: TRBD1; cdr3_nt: TGTGCCAGCAGTTACGGACAGGGCCCCTACAATGAGCAGTTCTTC; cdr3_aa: CASSYGQGPYNEQFF
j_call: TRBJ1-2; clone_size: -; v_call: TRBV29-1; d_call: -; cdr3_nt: TGCAGCGTTTCGGCGCAGGACTATGGCTACACCTTC; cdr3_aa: CSVSAQDYGYTF
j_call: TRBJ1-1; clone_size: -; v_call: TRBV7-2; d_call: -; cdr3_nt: TGTGCCAGCAGCTTGGTTGAGGGTAAATGGACTGAAGCTTTCTTT; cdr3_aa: CASSLVEGKWTEAFF
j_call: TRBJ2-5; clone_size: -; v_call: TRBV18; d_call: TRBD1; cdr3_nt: TGTGCCAGCTCACCACCGTCGGGACAGCAAGAGACCCAGTACTTC; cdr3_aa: CASSPPSGQQETQYF
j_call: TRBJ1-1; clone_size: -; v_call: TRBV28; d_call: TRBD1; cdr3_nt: TGTGCCAGCAGTTTAGGGCAGGGGGGCACTGAAGCTTTCTTT; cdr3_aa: CASSLGQGGTEAFF
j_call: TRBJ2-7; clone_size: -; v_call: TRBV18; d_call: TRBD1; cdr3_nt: TGTGCCAGCTCATCTGACAGGGGGCTGGGGGAGCAGTACTTC; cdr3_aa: CASSSDRGLGEQYF
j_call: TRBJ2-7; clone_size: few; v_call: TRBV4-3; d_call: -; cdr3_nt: TGCGCCAGCAGCCAAGGCTCACAGTTCTTCTACGAGCAGTACTTC; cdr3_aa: CASSQGSQFFYEQYF
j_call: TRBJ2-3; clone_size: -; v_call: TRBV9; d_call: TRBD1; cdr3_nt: TGTGCCAGCAGCACCACAGGGGGCGCAACAGATACGCAGTATTTT; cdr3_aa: CASSTTGGATDTQYF
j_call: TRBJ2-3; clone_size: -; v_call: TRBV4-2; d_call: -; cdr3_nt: TGTGCCAGCGAAGGGGCAGATACGCAGTATTTT; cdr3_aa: CASEGADTQYF
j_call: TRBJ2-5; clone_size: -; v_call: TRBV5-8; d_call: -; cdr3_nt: TGTGCCAGCAGCTTCATGGGGCGCGAGCAAGAGACCCAGTACTTC; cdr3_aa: CASSFMGREQETQYF
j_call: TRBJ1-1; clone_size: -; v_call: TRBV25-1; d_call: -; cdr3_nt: TGTGCCAGCAGTGTATTTGACTCGGGGGATGACACTGAAGCTTTCTTT; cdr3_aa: CASSVFDSGDDTEAFF
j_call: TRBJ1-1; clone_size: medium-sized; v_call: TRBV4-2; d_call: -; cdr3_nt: TGTGCCAGCAGCCAAGGGGGCGAGAACACTGAAGCTTTCTTT; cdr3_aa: CASSQGGENTEAFF
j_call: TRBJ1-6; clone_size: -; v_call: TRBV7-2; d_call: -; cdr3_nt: TGTGCCAGCAGCTTAGACGGGGGAAGATCACCCCTCCACTTT; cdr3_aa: CASSLDGGRSPLHF
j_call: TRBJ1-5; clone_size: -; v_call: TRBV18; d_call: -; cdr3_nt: TGTGCCAGCTCACCACAGGGGACACGTTATAGCAATCAGCCCCAGCATTTT; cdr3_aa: CASSPQGTRYSNQPQHF
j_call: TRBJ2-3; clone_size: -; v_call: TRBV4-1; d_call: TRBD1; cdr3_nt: TGCGCCAGCAGCCGACGAGGTACAGGGGGCCCAGATACGCAGTATTTT; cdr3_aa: CASSRRGTGGPDTQYF
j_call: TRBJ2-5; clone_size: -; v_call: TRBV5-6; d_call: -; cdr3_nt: TGTGCCAGCAGCCCAAGCAGGGACACCTGGAAAGAGACCCAGTACTTC; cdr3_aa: CASSPSRDTWKETQYF